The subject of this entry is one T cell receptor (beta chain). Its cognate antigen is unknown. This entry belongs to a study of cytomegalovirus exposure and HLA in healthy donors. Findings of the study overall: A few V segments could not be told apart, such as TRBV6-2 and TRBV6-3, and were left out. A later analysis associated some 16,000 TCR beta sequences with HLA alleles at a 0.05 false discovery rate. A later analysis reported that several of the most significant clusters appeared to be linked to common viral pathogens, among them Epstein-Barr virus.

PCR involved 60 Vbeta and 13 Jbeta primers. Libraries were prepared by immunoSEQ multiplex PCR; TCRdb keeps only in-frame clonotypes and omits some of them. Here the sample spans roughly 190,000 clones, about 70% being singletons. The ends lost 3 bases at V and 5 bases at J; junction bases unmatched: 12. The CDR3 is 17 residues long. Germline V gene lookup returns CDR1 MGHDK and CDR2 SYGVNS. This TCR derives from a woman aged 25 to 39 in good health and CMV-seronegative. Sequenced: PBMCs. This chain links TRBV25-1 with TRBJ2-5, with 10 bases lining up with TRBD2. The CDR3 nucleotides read TGTGCCAGCAGTGACGGGCTAGCGGGAGTTAGAGCGGAGACCCAGTACTTC. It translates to CASSDGLAGVRAETQYF.